The 4 T cell receptor beta chains given below trace back to one sample, sequenced in a study of blood T cell repertoires in COVID-19 (dated by TCRdb to the early 2020s). The library was prepared using the immunoSEQ multiplex PCR assay. In TCRdb, the immuneACCESS table is reduced to in-frame sequences with V and J assigned. These tables do not hold every clone; where another copy was compared, an unresolved V gene accounts for under half, and the others remain unexplained. The sample table contains fewer than 150,000 clones; only one count was recorded for roughly four fifths of them. The ten biggest clones cover 15% to 20% of the sample. What was sequenced was PBMCs or T cells enriched from blood (not recorded which). These receptors all stem from a man aged 25 to 40 who had recovered from COVID-19.

This clone was picked up a small number of times. This chain uses TRBV5-1 with TRBJ2-3, with 9 bases identical to TRBD2. Losses at the gene ends were 2 bases for V and 3 bases for J; bases not matched to a gene: 7. Germline V gives CDR1 SGHRS, CDR2 YFSETQ. CDR3 size: 16 residues. The CDR3 coding sequence is TGCGCCAGCAGCTTAGGACTAGCGTTCGTAACAGATACGCAGTATTTT. It is translated as CASSLGLAFVTDTQYF.

The chain combines TRBV14 with TRBJ2-2, with D maybe TRBD2 (6 bases). CDR3 length equals 15 residues. Germline V gene lookup returns CDR1 SGHDN and CDR2 FVKESK. V was shortened by 6 bases and J by 4 bases, with 15 bases between the two germline ends. CDR3 residues: CASSLLREATGELFF. DNA for the CDR3: TGTGCCAGCAGTCTTCTCAGGGAGGCCACCGGGGAGCTGTTTTTT.

The chain links TRBV5-4 to TRBJ1-2; no reliable D call. V lost 1 base to trimming and J lost 8 bases, with 15 bases between them. This CDR3 spans 14 amino acids. In germline, CDR1 is SGHNT, CDR2 YYREEE (reference sequence). This chain's CDR3 is CASSLSRLPQGYTF. DNA of the CDR3: TGTGCCAGCAGCTTGTCGCGTTTACCACAGGGCTACACCTTC.

This sequence joins TRBV18 and TRBJ1-2; 12 bases are a match to TRBD1. The CDR3 runs 18 residues. The V and J ends lost 5 bases and 8 bases, in that order; junction bases with no gene match: 18. Germline values: CDR1 KGHSH, CDR2 LQKENI. In DNA, the CDR3 is TGTGCCAGCTCAACCTCCTCCGGGACAGGGGGCAGGATACTAGGCTACACCTTC. It encodes CASSTSSGTGGRILGYTF.